This paragraph covers one TCR beta chain sequence. These data originate in a study of blood T cell repertoires in COVID-19. Measured with immunoSEQ multiplex PCR; TCRdb has only the in-frame clones, and not every one. The sample records under 350,000 clones, 70% to 90% being singletons. CDR3 length: 15 amino acids. The ends lost 5 bases at V and 0 bases at J; junction bases unmatched: 6. Germline V gene data show CDR1 as LNHDA and CDR2 as SQIVND (reference sequence). This receptor was obtained from a woman between 65 and 79 years old with acute or convalescent COVID-19. J is TRBJ2-7 and V is TRBV19, with TRBD2 matching 8 bases. Material for sequencing was peripheral blood. CDR3 in amino acids: CASSDVRGGSYEQYF. CDR3 nucleotide sequence: TGTGCCAGTAGTGATGTCCGGGGGGGCTCCTACGAGCAGTACTTC.